These 30 T cell receptor beta chains were sequenced from one sample in a study of spatial heterogeneity in lung cancer (dated by TCRdb to the late 2010s). What the work shows at the level of the full study, not this receptor alone: The tumor nonsynonymous mutation count correlated with the number of expanded alpha and beta TCRs within the tumor.

Sample time point, as interpreted from the label and publication: sample taken at primary tumor resection. Libraries were prepared through 5' RACE. Instrument on record: NextSeq 500. TCRdb trimmed the raw reads at Q25, called clones with MiXCR and kept productive beta chains. Rows matching on CDR3 protein sequence are summarized as one entry with the most common DNA and genes. This sample is represented by 4,900 or so distinct CDR3 sequences; roughly 20% of them were singletons. Of the sample, 9% to 10% is held by the ten largest clones. These receptors lack a known antigen. Specimen: lung tumor tissue, collected at surgery. The receptor set was obtained from a male donor with early-stage non-small cell lung cancer.

V and J are TRBV29-1 and TRBJ2-3, with D perhaps given as TRBD1 or TRBD2 (6 bases each). Trimming took off 2 bases at V and 2 bases at J, with 14 bases between the two ends. CDR1 is SQVTM, CDR2 ANQGSEA, per germline. This CDR3 contains 15 residues. CDR3 protein: CSVEWVGGPTDTQYF. For the CDR3, the DNA is TGCAGCGTTGAATGGGTTGGGGGGCCCACAGATACGCAGTATTTT.

The chain employs TRBV29-1 and TRBJ2-1; D possibly matches TRBD1 or TRBD2 (5 bases each). V was pared by 8 bases and J by 2 bases, with 13 bases between. This CDR3 has 13 amino acids. Germline V lookup: CDR1 SQVTM, CDR2 ANQGSEA. CDR3 sequence: CSPRTGPYNEQFF. The CDR3, as DNA: TGCAGCCCAAGGACGGGACCCTACAATGAGCAGTTCTTC.

The J gene is TRBJ2-5, the V gene TRBV5-1; D might be TRBD2 (5 bases). The CDR3 length is 13 residues. V lost 0 bases and J lost 5, with 8 bases in between. CDR1 and CDR2 from the germline V gene are SGHRS and YFSETQ. CDR3 nucleotide sequence: TGCGCCAGCAGCTTGGGGGAGATTGAGACCCAGTACTTC. Translation gives CASSLGEIETQYF.

V gene TRBV20-1 combines with J gene TRBJ2-3; 11 nucleotides align to TRBD2. Germline V CDR1 and CDR2: DFQATT, SNEGSKA (reference sequence). V gave up 6 bases and J gave up 2 bases; unmatched junction bases: 7. The CDR3 consists of 15 residues. The CDR3 DNA is TGCAGTGCCTCCCTAGCGGGAGGTCCCACAGATACGCAGTATTTT. This codes for CSASLAGGPTDTQYF.

By frequency in the sample, this clonotype is large. The J gene is TRBJ2-5, the V gene TRBV7-2, with D possibly matching TRBD2 (6 bases). CDR1 is SGHTA and CDR2 is FQGNSA in the germline V gene. The V and J ends lost 2 bases and 2 bases respectively, with 12 bases between them. The CDR3 length is 15 residues. CDR3 bases: TGTGCCAGCAGCTTAAGGCGGGGCCCTCAAGAGACCCAGTACTTC. This gives the protein CASSLRRGPQETQYF.

There are many counts of this clonotype. This rearrangement joins TRBV6-6 to TRBJ2-7; TRBD1 aligns across 11 bases. The ends lost 5 bases at V and 2 bases at J; junction bases unmatched: 17. The CDR3 is 19 residues long. Germline CDR1 reads MNHNY; CDR2 reads SVGAGI (reference sequence). DNA of the CDR3: TGTGCCAGCAGTCACACCGGGACAGGGGGAGGGAAGCGGACCTACGAGCAGTACTTC. Amino acids: CASSHTGTGGGKRTYEQYF.

By sample fraction, this clonotype is medium-sized. The genes are TRBV5-1 and TRBJ2-7; D is possibly TRBD2 (7 bases). The CDR3 extends over 15 amino acids. Trimming removed 3 bases at V and 5 bases at J, with 18 bases between. Per germline, CDR1 SGHRS and CDR2 YFSETQ. CDR3 sequence: CASSYGQRGWDEQYF. CDR3 coding DNA: TGCGCCAGCAGCTATGGACAGCGGGGATGGGACGAGCAGTACTTC.

The chain links TRBV10-3 to TRBJ2-1; a possible D gene is TRBD1 (5 bases). CDR3 size: 14 residues. Trimming removed 5 bases from V and 4 bases from J, with 12 bases in between. The V gene's germline CDR1 is ENHRY and CDR2 SYGVKD. CDR3 in amino acids: CAISPATDYNEQFF. In DNA form, the CDR3 reads TGTGCCATCAGTCCGGCGACAGATTACAATGAGCAGTTCTTC.

This chain uses TRBV12-3 or TRBV12-4 with TRBJ1-1; D gene ambiguous. The CDR3 contains 11 residues. V was clipped by 7 bases and J by 1 base, with 4 bases between them. The CDR3 loop is CASNRNTEAFF. CDR3 sequence (DNA): TGTGCCAGCAATAGGAACACTGAAGCTTTCTTT.

This clonotype was detected many times. The rearrangement links TRBV20-1 to TRBJ2-5; 12 bases align to TRBD2. V dropped 5 bases and J dropped 1; count of bases not matched to a gene: 5. The CDR3 spans 15 residues. CDR1 is DFQATT, CDR2 SNEGSKA, per germline (reference sequence). The CDR3 region is CSAAGTSGPQETQYF. In DNA form, the CDR3 reads TGCAGTGCTGCCGGGACTAGCGGGCCCCAAGAGACCCAGTACTTC.

At least ten counts were recorded for this clonotype. The chain combines TRBV10-2 with TRBJ2-7; D may be TRBD2 (6 bases). The V end was cut by 4 bases, the J end by 3 bases, with 22 bases between. CDR1 WSHSY and CDR2 SAAADI come from the germline V gene. CDR3 length equals 17 residues. The CDR3 here is CASSGREPLKFFYEQYF. The CDR3 DNA is TGCGCCAGCAGTGGGAGGGAGCCCCTAAAATTCTTCTACGAGCAGTACTTC.

This chain links TRBV19 with TRBJ1-5; D might be TRBD1 (5 bases). The CDR3 loop spans 18 amino acids. V shed 5 bases and J shed 15 bases, with 35 bases lying between them. Germline V gene lookup returns CDR1 LNHDA and CDR2 SQIVND (reference sequence). CDR3 in amino acids: CASSPLVGTGRGTAIGHF. The DNA of the CDR3 is TGTGCCAGTAGTCCATTGGTCGGGACCGGGAGAGGAACCGCAATTGGGCATTTT.

V gene TRBV20-1 combines with J gene TRBJ2-3; TRBD1 aligns across 9 bases. The length of the CDR3 is 14 residues. Germline lookup yields CDR1 DFQATT and CDR2 SNEGSKA (reference sequence). Unmatched junction bases numbered 3, after V lost 4 bases and J lost 1 base. In DNA, the CDR3 is TGCAGTGCTATTAGACAGGGGGGCACAGATACGCAGTATTTT. As protein: CSAIRQGGTDTQYF.

The chain links TRBV20-1 to TRBJ2-3, with TRBD2 matching over 15 bases. Germline CDR1 DFQATT, CDR2 SNEGSKA (reference sequence). J gave up 4 bases and V 6 bases, and 2 bases lay outside the gene matches. The CDR3 totals 14 residues. CDR3 coding DNA: TGCAGTGCCAGGACTAGCGGGAGGGCAGATACGCAGTATTTT. Translation gives CSARTSGRADTQYF.

This clonotype came up many times. This rearrangement joins TRBV12-3 or TRBV12-4 to TRBJ2-1, with 14 positions matching TRBD2. J was trimmed by 6 bases and V by 6 bases; bases with no gene match: 4. CDR3 length equals 15 residues. This CDR3 reads CASRKTSGRVNEQFF. CDR3 sequence (DNA): TGTGCCAGCAGAAAGACTAGCGGGAGGGTCAATGAGCAGTTCTTC.

Within the sample, this clonotype is medium-sized. The genes are TRBV12-3 or TRBV12-4 and TRBJ2-3; TRBD1 aligns across 8 bases. This CDR3 has 14 residues. With 3 bases clipped from V and 2 bases from J, the junction kept 1 base outside the gene matches. The CDR3 DNA follows: TGTGCCAGCAGTTTGACAGGGGACACAGATACGCAGTATTTT. It specifies CASSLTGDTDTQYF.

By sample fraction, this clonotype is medium-sized. This chain joins TRBV7-2 and TRBJ2-7, with 7 bases matching TRBD1. Germline V gives CDR1 SGHTA, CDR2 FQGNSA. CDR3 length equals 14 residues. J lost 2 bases, V lost 5 bases, and 6 bases had no gene match. CDR3 bases: TGTGCCAGCAGCCCCGGGACAGTGCCCTACGAGCAGTACTTC. Translation gives CASSPGTVPYEQYF.

The rearrangement uses TRBV29-1 and TRBJ2-3; weak D call: TRBD2 (5 bases). V lost 6 bases to trimming and J lost 3 bases, with 13 bases between them. The V gene's germline CDR1 is SQVTM and CDR2 ANQGSEA. The CDR3 totals 13 residues. The CDR3: CSVTRGWTDTQYF. The CDR3 DNA sequence: TGCAGCGTGACGCGAGGGTGGACAGATACGCAGTATTTT.

The chain links TRBV7-2 to TRBJ2-1, with D possibly matching TRBD2 (5 bases). The CDR3 has 17 residues. Looked up from germline, CDR1 is SGHTA and CDR2 is FQGNSA. Trimming removed 1 base at V and 0 bases at J, with 13 bases between. The CDR3 DNA reads as TGTGCCAGCAGCTTAGGGGCAAGCGGCAGCTCCTACAATGAGCAGTTCTTC. Encoded protein: CASSLGASGSSYNEQFF.

This clonotype was recorded a few times. The chain is built from TRBV2 and TRBJ2-2, with 10 positions matching TRBD2. The CDR3 is made up of 16 amino acids. The junction had 9 bases not matched to a gene; V was cut back by 5 bases and J by 6 bases. CDR1 is SNHLY and CDR2 is FYNNEI in the germline V gene. The CDR3 coding sequence is TGTGCCAGCAGTCGGTCTAGCGGGAGTATTGCCGGGGAGCTGTTTTTT. Amino acid sequence: CASSRSSGSIAGELFF.

This clonotype is medium-sized (0.01 to 0.1%). This chain links TRBV7-2 with TRBJ2-7, with 14 bases matching TRBD2. CDR1 and CDR2 from the germline V gene are SGHTA and FQGNSA. This CDR3 comprises 19 residues. J gave up 0 bases and V 5 bases, and 12 bases lay outside the gene matches. The DNA of the CDR3 is TGTGCCAGCAGCCCGGGACTAGCGGGGGCCGGGGGAAGCTCCTACGAGCAGTACTTC. It specifies CASSPGLAGAGGSSYEQYF.

This clonotype was recorded a few times. The chain combines TRBV15 with TRBJ2-5; 9 positions match TRBD1. Germline V gene sequence: CDR1 LNHNV, CDR2 YYDKDF (reference sequence). The ends lost 3 bases at V and 4 bases at J; junction bases unmatched: 9. This CDR3 has 16 amino acids. The CDR3 loop is CATSSSPADRGETQYF. The DNA for the CDR3 is TGTGCCACCAGCAGCAGCCCCGCGGACAGGGGAGAGACCCAGTACTTC.

This clonotype was counted at least ten times. This chain links TRBV29-1 with TRBJ1-2, with 7 bases that match TRBD1. The CDR3 totals 12 residues. Germline-derived CDR1 and CDR2 are SQVTM and ANQGSEA. The trim removed 7 bases at V and 7 bases at J, leaving 9 bases unmatched. As DNA, the CDR3 is TGCAGCGCTTTAAGGGGGCGAAGTGGCTACACCTTC. Residues: CSALRGRSGYTF.

This clonotype was recorded at least ten times. This rearrangement joins TRBV20-1 to TRBJ1-5; 8 bases agree with TRBD1. Germline CDR1 and CDR2: DFQATT and SNEGSKA (reference sequence). The trim removed 0 bases at V and 2 bases at J, leaving 0 bases unmatched. The CDR3 is 14 residues long. In DNA, the CDR3 is TGCAGTGCTAGAGAGGACAGGGGCAATCAGCCCCAGCATTTT. This encodes CSAREDRGNQPQHF.

The rearrangement joins TRBV20-1 to TRBJ2-4; 13 bases line up with TRBD2. CDR3 length: 13 amino acids. Trimming removed 6 bases from V and 5 bases from J; junction bases left unmatched: 1. Germline V lookup: CDR1 DFQATT, CDR2 SNEGSKA (reference sequence). The CDR3 nucleotides read TGCAGTGCGGGGACTAGCGGGGAAAACATTCAGTACTTC. Amino acids: CSAGTSGENIQYF.

The J gene is TRBJ1-1, the V gene TRBV20-1; D unresolved. Germline V lookup: CDR1 DFQATT, CDR2 SNEGSKA (reference sequence). The CDR3 runs 14 residues. V was cut by 1 base and J by 3 bases, with 12 bases left in between. This CDR3 reads CSARAMGWDTEAFF. Here the CDR3 DNA reads TGCAGTGCTAGAGCCATGGGATGGGACACTGAAGCTTTCTTT.

The table lists this clonotype with many counts. The gene calls are TRBV7-8 and TRBJ1-2, with D hard to call. Trimming removed 10 bases from V and 5 bases from J, with 20 bases in between. The CDR3 contains 14 residues. In germline, CDR1 is SGHVS, CDR2 FQNEAQ. The CDR3 loop reads CATGERPVGYGYTF. The CDR3 coding sequence is TGTGCCACAGGCGAGAGGCCCGTTGGTTATGGCTACACCTTC.

This chain uses TRBV6-2 or TRBV6-3 with TRBJ2-3, with D tentatively TRBD1 (6 bases). Trimming removed 6 bases from V and 2 bases from J, with 12 bases in between. This CDR3 contains 14 residues. Germline CDR1 MNHEY, CDR2 SVGEGT. In DNA form, the CDR3 reads TGTGCCAGCAGGCAGGGGCCGGACACAGATACGCAGTATTTT. It translates to CASRQGPDTDTQYF.

The V gene is TRBV12-3 or TRBV12-4, the J gene TRBJ2-3; D tentatively reads TRBD1 or TRBD2 (5 bases each). V lost 6 bases and J lost 6, with 7 bases in between. The length of the CDR3 is 11 residues. The CDR3 region has the DNA TGTGCCAGCAGATGGGGGGATACGCAGTATTTT. It codes for CASRWGDTQYF.

Only a few counts were recorded for this clonotype. J is TRBJ2-7 and V is TRBV12-3 or TRBV12-4; perhaps TRBD1 as D (6 bases). The germline V and J ends were trimmed by 6 bases and 3 bases, with 12 bases remaining between them. The CDR3 contains 13 residues. CDR3 in DNA: TGTGCCAGCAGGGAGGCAGGGGTCTACGAGCAGTACTTC. It is translated as CASREAGVYEQYF.